The sequence of this T cell receptor (beta chain) was determined in a study of shared clonotypes between healthy human individuals. Naive CD8 cells lacked CD45RO and underwent positive selection for CCR7, leaving out terminally differentiated effector memory CD45RA+ cells. The V gene end was trimmed by 5 bases and the J gene end by 5 bases; junction bases not matched to a gene: 10. Germline CDR1 is SGHAT and CDR2 is FQNNGV. This CDR3 spans 16 amino acids. The repertoire was sequenced with immunoSEQ multiplex PCR; TCRdb's copy has only in-frame clones and lacks some. Here the sample spans some 2.1 million clones, 90% to 95% being singletons.

Sequenced input: naive CD8+ T cells from PBMCs. This sequence joins TRBV11-2 and TRBJ2-1, with 9 bases lining up with TRBD2. The receptor was isolated from a man between 18 and 35 years old in good health. Some clones in this sample may be carry-over from other donors' samples. CDR3 residues: CASSMSVASGNNEQFF. CDR3 nucleotides: TGTGCCAGCAGCATGTCCGTGGCTAGCGGGAACAATGAGCAGTTCTTC.